The rows below give T cell receptor beta chains drawn from one sample of a study of shared clonotypes between healthy human individuals. Data came from immunoSEQ multiplex PCR; TCRdb stores just in-frame clones and leaves some out. Of more than 400,000 clones in the sample, 70% to 80% are singletons; the top ten hold about 11%. The sequenced sample was PBMCs. The receptor set was obtained from a woman aged 40-49 years in good health. Some clones in this sample may be carry-over from other donors' samples. The CDR3 runs from the conserved cysteine through the conserved F or W. D genes are given only for firm matches. Expanded clones are given a class, and other clones once, few, many or no size at all.

>TRBD2|TRBJ2-3|.|TRBV5-6
TGTGCCAGCGGGGCGGGAGGCTCCACAGATACGCAGTATTTT
CASGAGGSTDTQYF
>TRBD2|TRBJ2-3|many|TRBV4-2
TGTGCCAGCAGCTGGAGGACTAGCGGGAGCAGACCAGATACGCAGTATTTT
CASSWRTSGSRPDTQYF
>TRBD2|TRBJ2-1|.|TRBV19
TGTGCCAGTAGTCTGGGGACTAGCGGATACAATGAGCAGTTCTTC
CASSLGTSGYNEQFF
>.|TRBJ2-7|.|TRBV11-2
TGTGCCAGCAGCTTAGGGTTGGGACTCTACGAGCAGTACTTC
CASSLGLGLYEQYF
>.|TRBJ1-5|.|TRBV29-1
TGCAGCGTTAGGTTAGGGAACAATCAGCCCCAGCATTTT
CSVRLGNNQPQHF
>.|TRBJ1-1|.|TRBV7-9
TGTGCCAGCACCTTAGGAAGGACTACCGGAAACACTGAAGCTTTCTTT
CASTLGRTTGNTEAFF
>TRBD1|TRBJ2-2|.|TRBV30
TGTGCCTGGAGTGCTTCCGGGACAGGGGAGGCCGGGGAGCTGTTTTTT
CAWSASGTGEAGELFF
>.|TRBJ2-3|.|TRBV7-9
TGTGCCAGCAGCCTTTTCGGGGGTACGATTGGGACAGATACGCAGTATTTT
CASSLFGGTIGTDTQYF
>TRBD1|TRBJ2-1|.|TRBV5-5
TGTGCCAGCAGCGGGGGTACAGGGGGCGTCTACAATGAGCAGTTCTTC
CASSGGTGGVYNEQFF
>.|TRBJ2-6|.|TRBV18
TGTGCCAGCTCACTCTATGTAGTTTCTGGGGCCAACGTCCTGACTTTC
CASSLYVVSGANVLTF
>.|TRBJ2-5|.|TRBV28
TGTGCCAGCAGTCCCGTAATGAGGCAAGGGGCCCAGTACTTC
CASSPVMRQGAQYF
>.|TRBJ2-2|.|TRBV27
TGTGCCAGCAGTAGGGGCCTCACCGGGGAGCTGTTTTTT
CASSRGLTGELFF
>.|TRBJ1-1|.|TRBV2
TGTGCCAGCAGTCGTCTCGGAGGGGTTGGAACTGAAGCTTTCTTT
CASSRLGGVGTEAFF
>.|TRBJ2-3|.|TRBV30
TGTGCCTGGACCGCACGGCGGTCTAGCACAGATACGCAGTATTTT
CAWTARRSSTDTQYF
>TRBD2|TRBJ2-7|many|TRBV29-1
TGCAGCGTGGAGGGTCTAGCGGGAGGGCCCAACGAGCAGTACTTC
CSVEGLAGGPNEQYF
>.|TRBJ2-7|.|TRBV5-1
TGCGCCAGCACGACAGTGCCCTCCTACGAGCAGTACTTC
CASTTVPSYEQYF
>.|TRBJ2-5|few|TRBV7-7
TGTGCCAGCAGCCAAGGGGGCCAAGAGACCCAGTACTTC
CASSQGGQETQYF
>TRBD1|TRBJ2-7|.|TRBV7-7
TGTGCTAGCAGCTTCGACAGGGCAGGCGAGCAGTACTTC
CASSFDRAGEQYF
>.|TRBJ2-7|.|TRBV7-9
TGTGCCAGCAGCTTACTACAGGACTCCTACGAGCAGTACTTC
CASSLLQDSYEQYF
>.|TRBJ1-1|.|TRBV19
TGTGCCACCCAGCTCAGGGGATACACTGAAGCTTTCTTT
CATQLRGYTEAFF
>.|TRBJ1-5|many|TRBV30
TGTGCCTGGAGCACCGGACAGAATCAGCCCCAGCATTTT
CAWSTGQNQPQHF
>TRBD1|TRBJ2-5|.|TRBV4-3
TGCGCCAGCAGCCAAGGAACAGGGGGAGAGACCCAGTACTTC
CASSQGTGGETQYF
>.|TRBJ2-7|.|TRBV2
TGTGCCAGCACCAGAACGTTCTACGAGCAGTACTTC
CASTRTFYEQYF
>.|TRBJ2-7|.|TRBV7-2
TGTGCCAGCACCCTAGGGGCGGCGCGTCGAGTTAACGAGCAGTACTTC
CASTLGAARRVNEQYF
>.|TRBJ1-5|.|TRBV7-9
TGTGCCAGCAGCTCCACCGAGACAGGTGATTTCAATCAGCCCCAGCATTTT
CASSSTETGDFNQPQHF
>.|TRBJ1-3|.|TRBV6-1
TGTGCCAGCAGTGAACAACTTGTCTCAGCAGGGATGGGAAACACCATATATTTT
CASSEQLVSAGMGNTIYF
>.|TRBJ2-7|once|TRBV18
TGTGCCAGCTCACCACTGGGAGGACGCTACGAGCAGTACTTC
CASSPLGGRYEQYF
>TRBD2|TRBJ2-5|.|TRBV7-8
TGTGCCAGCAGCCGCCGGACTAGCGGGAGTGGGGAGACCCAGTACTTC
CASSRRTSGSGETQYF
>.|TRBJ1-1|.|TRBV29-1
TGTAGCGCCTGGACAGACAGGAACGCTGAAGCTTTCTTT
CSAWTDRNAEAFF
>.|TRBJ1-5|many|TRBV4-2
TGTGCCAGCAGCCAAGATCAGGGAAGCCATCAGCCCCAGCATTTT
CASSQDQGSHQPQHF
>TRBD2|TRBJ2-5|.|TRBV4-2
TGTGCCAGCAGCCAAGGGAGCGGGATCTTGGGAGAGACCCAGTACTTC
CASSQGSGILGETQYF
>TRBD2|TRBJ2-7|.|TRBV28
TGTGCCAGCGGGGGGGGAGCAACCTACGAGCAGTACTTC
CASGGGATYEQYF
>TRBD1|TRBJ1-4|.|TRBV18
TGTGCCAGCTCAAGATCCGGGACAGGGGGAGAAAAACTGTTTTTT
CASSRSGTGGEKLFF